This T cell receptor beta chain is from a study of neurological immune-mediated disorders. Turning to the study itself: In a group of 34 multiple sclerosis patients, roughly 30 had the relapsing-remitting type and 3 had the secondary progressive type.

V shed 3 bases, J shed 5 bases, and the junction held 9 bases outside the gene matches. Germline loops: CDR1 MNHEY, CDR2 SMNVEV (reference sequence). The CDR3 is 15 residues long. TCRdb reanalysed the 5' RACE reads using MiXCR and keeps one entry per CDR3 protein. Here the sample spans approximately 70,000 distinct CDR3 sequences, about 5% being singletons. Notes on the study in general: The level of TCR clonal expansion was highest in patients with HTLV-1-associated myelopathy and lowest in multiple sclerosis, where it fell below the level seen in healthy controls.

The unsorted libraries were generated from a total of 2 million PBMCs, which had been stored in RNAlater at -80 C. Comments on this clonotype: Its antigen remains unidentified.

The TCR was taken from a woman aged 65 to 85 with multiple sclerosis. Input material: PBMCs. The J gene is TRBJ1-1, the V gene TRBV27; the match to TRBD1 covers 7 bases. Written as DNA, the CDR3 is TGTGCCAGCAGTTTTGAGGGGGCCGTCGGAACTGAAGCTTTCTTT. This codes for CASSFEGAVGTEAFF.